This entry describes one TCR beta chain. Its antigen is still unknown. No base quality values were provided; no much bigger clone lies one nucleotide off. The source of the sample is a study of blood T cell repertoires in COVID-19 (TCRdb year 2020). In terms of the full investigation: Collaborator samples came from the United States, Italy and Spain and covered acute and convalescent phases of COVID-19. The material from the prospective study consisted of cDNA or gDNA derived from T cells, B-cell-depleted T cells, or PBMCs. The dataset comprised deeply sampled blood TCRbeta repertoires from subjects exposed to, actively infected with, or recovered from COVID-19. The repertoires were made available in a free public database intended to serve as a resource for research on the immune response to SARS-CoV-2. The samples were drawn from two sources: the first 160 participants of the ongoing ImmuneRACE study, and 1,000 to 1,500 subjects contributed by 6 global collaborators. Sample metadata almost always included a de-identified subject ID, COVID-19 status, age in years and sex. Where available, HLA class I and class II types were obtained from metadata supplied by the sample provider rather than from assay-based typing.

The immunoSEQ Assay, a bias-controlled multiplex PCR, was used to amplify TCRbeta CDR3 regions from genomic DNA. The authors' pipeline ran thus. The number of nucleated cells in each sample was estimated by amplification of reference gene primers within the assay. To quantify the absolute abundance of each unique TCRbeta CDR3 rearrangement, sequence reads were collapsed and filtered. For each sample, productive Simpson clonality was calculated as the square root of Simpson's diversity index over productive rearrangements. Not all clones reach the TCRdb copy of this immuneACCESS table, which keeps in-frame sequences only. Checked studies attribute under half of the gap to unresolved V genes and leave the rest unexplained. The V and J calls and the clone size are those of that table, but D and trimming were determined from the DNA. The sample profile shows about 100,000 clones; about 78% of them were found once. About 9.6% of the sample is in the top ten clones.

Looking up the germline V gene yields CDR1 SGDLS and CDR2 YYNGEE. Including cysteine and phenylalanine, the CDR3 has 17 amino acids. Only the CDR3 part of the read is kept: 51 bases, read in frame from the first base. V lost 3 bases and J lost 6 bases, and the count of bases not matched to a germline gene is 14. The collaborating institutions used their own protocols to collect whole blood in K2EDTA tubes. For TCRbeta analysis, collaborators shipped samples as frozen whole blood, isolated PBMCs, or DNA extracted from either of those sample types. Overall study outcomes, separate from this receptor: The quantity of clinical and demographic metadata differed by source and by participant and was supplied without curation.

The sequence joins TRBV9 to TRBJ2-5, with 10 bases matching TRBD2. Sequences were obtained from peripheral blood. This TCR was sampled from a man in his 60s with active or convalescent COVID-19. The CDR3 protein sequence reads: CASSAEPGLAGAKTQYF. The base sequence is TGTGCCAGCAGCGCAGAGCCCGGGCTAGCGGGAGCGAAGACCCAGTACTTC.